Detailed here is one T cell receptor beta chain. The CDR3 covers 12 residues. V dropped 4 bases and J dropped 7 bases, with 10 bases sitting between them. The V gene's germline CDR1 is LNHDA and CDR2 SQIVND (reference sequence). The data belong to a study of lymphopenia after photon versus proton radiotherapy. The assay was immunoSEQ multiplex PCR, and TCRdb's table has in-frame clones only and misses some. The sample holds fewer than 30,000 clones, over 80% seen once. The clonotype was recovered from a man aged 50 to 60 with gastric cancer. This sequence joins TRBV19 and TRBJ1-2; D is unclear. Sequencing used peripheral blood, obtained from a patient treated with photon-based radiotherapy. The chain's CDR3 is CASSTRRSGYTF. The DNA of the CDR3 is TGTGCCAGTAGTACTCGACGGTCTGGCTACACCTTC.